The clone carrying this T cell receptor beta chain was seen a single time. Its antigen is still unknown. The data were taken from a study of T cell responses to AZD1222 COVID-19 vaccine. At the level of the study: Second-dose groups at about 4 or about 12 weeks were pooled. Whole-study findings and limits: Donors, mostly white British, included more females; clonal diversity was possibly underestimated. The span of vaccine-associated CD4 TCRs extended across spike, with dominance at 160-218 and 743-854. Repertoires in all cases were sampled only once the peak T cell response had passed.

CDR1 and CDR2 (germline): LNHDA, SQIVND (reference sequence). The CDR3 has 13 residues. V shed 9 bases and J shed 5 bases, with 16 bases lying between them. The protocol was immunoSEQ multiplex PCR, while the TCRdb copy is restricted to in-frame clones and leaves out a portion. The sample gives around 69,000 clones, roughly 84% of which show up once; approximately 10% is in the top ten. The chain is built from TRBV19 and TRBJ1-2; no definite D call. The clonotype was recovered from an adult in good health. Sequencing was performed on peripheral blood, taken on day 0 of AZD1222 vaccination. The CDR3: CASQTDTEYGYTF. The CDR3 region has the DNA TGTGCCAGCCAGACCGACACCGAATATGGCTACACCTTC.